Reported below is one TCR beta chain. This entry belongs to a study of blood T cell repertoires in COVID-19. Study as a whole: Acute and convalescent COVID-19 specimens originated in the United States, Italy and Spain. PBMCs, B-cell-depleted T cells, or T cells were the source of the cDNA or gDNA that made up the material.

Under the authors' procedure: Estimation of nucleated cell counts relied on the amplification of reference gene primers. Only in-frame clones appear in the TCRdb table, and some are missing; sequencing was by immunoSEQ multiplex PCR. That table furnishes V, J and clone size, whereas the DNA furnished D and trimming. Among 250,000 to 350,000 clones listed, approximately 88% were seen once. This CDR3 comprises 16 residues. In germline, CDR1 is LNHDA, CDR2 SQIVND (reference sequence). The V and J ends lost 5 bases and 0 bases, in that order; junction bases with no gene match: 6. Sequencing was performed on peripheral blood. This clonotype was obtained from a woman aged 50 to 65 with active or convalescent COVID-19. This chain connects TRBV19 to TRBJ2-7; 11 bases are a match to TRBD2. DNA for the CDR3: TGTGCCAGTAGTGGGGTTACTAGCGGGAGCTCCTACGAGCAGTACTTC. As protein: CASSGVTSGSSYEQYF.